This T cell receptor (beta chain) originates from a study of CD8+CD57+ T cells in acquired aplastic anemia. Study results and limitations: Shared by patients and controls, almost 30 CD8+ CDR3s were abundant in patients.

At least ten counts were recorded for this clonotype. Its antigen is not known. This CDR3 has 10 residues. V shed 3 bases and J shed 8 bases, with 2 bases lying between them. Germline V gives CDR1 SNHLY, CDR2 FYNNEI. Genomic DNA provided the template from which TCR beta VDJ and CDR3 profiles were obtained. TCRdb reprocessed the reads with MiXCR, giving one entry per CDR3 protein. The table has 100,000 to 150,000 distinct CDR3 sequences, 48% seen once. The chain joins TRBV2 to TRBJ2-1, with no clear D. Input material: sorted CD4+, CD8+, or CD8+CD57+ T cells (not recorded which) from PBMCs. The receptor was derived from a human donor in good health, serving as a control. For the CDR3, the DNA is TGTGCCAGCAGTGACCATGAGCAGTTCTTC. Its translation: CASSDHEQFF.